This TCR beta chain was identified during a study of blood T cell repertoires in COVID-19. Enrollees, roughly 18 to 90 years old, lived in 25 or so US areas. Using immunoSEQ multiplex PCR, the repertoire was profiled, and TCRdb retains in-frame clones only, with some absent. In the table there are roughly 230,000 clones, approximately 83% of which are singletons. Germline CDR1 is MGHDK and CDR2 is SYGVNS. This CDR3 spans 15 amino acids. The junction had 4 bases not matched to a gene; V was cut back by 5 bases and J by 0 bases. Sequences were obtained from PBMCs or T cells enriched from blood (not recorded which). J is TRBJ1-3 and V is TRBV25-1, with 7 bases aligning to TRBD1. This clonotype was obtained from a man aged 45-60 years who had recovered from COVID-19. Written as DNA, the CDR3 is TGTGCCAGCAGTCTTCCAGGGGGCTCTGGAAACACCATATATTTT. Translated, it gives CASSLPGGSGNTIYF.